This TCR beta chain was captured in a study of blood T cells in healthy people across ages. Study-level results: It was found that TCR beta diversity correlated strongly with the percentage of naive T cells. Because donor CMV status was unknown, expanded clonotype changes were possibly confounded.

Germline V gene data show CDR1 as SGHAT and CDR2 as FQNNGV. CDR3 length: 13 residues. Deletions cut 7 bases from V and 3 bases from J, with 9 bases between. In regard to this clonotype: What it binds is unknown.

Through a sample-barcoded 5' primer and a J-beta primer mix, a second PCR was run for about 6 to 12 cycles. TCRdb used MiXCR to reprocess the 5' RACE reads, holding one entry per CDR3 protein. In the table there are around 940,000 distinct CDR3 sequences, around 54% of which are singletons. Sequencing was done on a sample of blood. The source of this sequence is an older woman in good health. The chain couples TRBV11-2 to TRBJ2-2; a possible D gene is TRBD2 (5 bases). CDR3 region: CASIQRYTGELFF. In DNA, the CDR3 is TGTGCCAGCATCCAGCGGTACACCGGGGAGCTGTTTTTT.